There are a few counts of the clone carrying this T cell receptor beta chain. CDR1 is KGHSH and CDR2 is LQKENI in the germline V gene. CDR3 length: 10 residues. Trimming shortened V by 4 bases and J by 9 bases, and 4 bases separated the two germline ends. Sorting that relied on CD45RO/CCR7/CD25/CD127/CD95/CD27 yielded CD4+ naive, central memory, regulatory and stem cell-like memory cells. The study reverse transcribed the entire isolated RNA, so it sequenced expressed TCRB transcripts. Each sample of naive, central memory or regulatory T cells had, on average, roughly 3.6 million reads. Profiled with immunoSEQ multiplex PCR; TCRdb holds only in-frame clones, not every one. The sample consists of 850,000 to 900,000 clones, about 17% of them appearing once. The data were taken from a study of beta chain features in type 1 diabetes. Across the study: Investigators examined approximately 110,000,000 sorted cells across all samples.

This sequence joins TRBV18 and TRBJ1-5; D is unclear. The receptor comes from a woman aged 18-30 years in good health. The sample consisted of naive CD4+ T cells from blood. Here the CDR3 DNA reads TGTGCCAGCTCACTTCCGCCCCAGCATTTT. Translating it yields CASSLPPQHF.